This T cell receptor (beta chain) was profiled in a study of early stage breast cancer tumors. Looked up from germline, CDR1 is ENHRY and CDR2 is SYGVKD. V was cut by 2 bases and J by 0 bases, with 14 bases left in between. This CDR3 has 16 amino acids. Sequencing used immunoSEQ multiplex PCR; TCRdb keeps in-frame clones, though not all of them. The sample carries 25,000 to 30,000 clones, roughly two thirds recorded once. The sequencing sample was made of blood. The clonotype was recovered from a person aged 45-65 years with breast cancer. The J gene is TRBJ2-7, the V gene TRBV10-3; D is perhaps TRBD1 or TRBD2 (5 bases each). CDR3 bases: TGTGCCATCAGTGAGACCCTTGGGGGATTCTCCTACGAGCAGTACTTC. It is translated as CAISETLGGFSYEQYF.